These 3 T cell receptor beta chains originate from one sample sequenced in a study of blood T cell repertoires in COVID-19. Produced via immunoSEQ multiplex PCR; TCRdb's table is partial and in-frame only. This sample has 60,000 or so clones; 82% occur once, and the top ten carry around an eighth. Sample: peripheral blood. The receptors derive from a human donor in a cohort sampled during active COVID-19.

This clone has just one count. This chain joins TRBV29-1 and TRBJ1-1, with 8 bases identical to TRBD1. CDR1 is SQVTM and CDR2 is ANQGSEA in the germline V gene. J was trimmed by 3 bases and V by 5 bases; bases with no gene match: 8. The CDR3 is 14 residues long. CDR3 nucleotide sequence: TGCAGCGTTCTGCCAGGGGGCGCGGACACTGAAGCTTTCTTT. It specifies CSVLPGGADTEAFF.

The chain couples TRBV20-1 to TRBJ2-7; no clear D. The germline V gene has CDR1 DFQATT and CDR2 SNEGSKA (reference sequence). The V and J ends lost 5 bases and 0 bases respectively, with 5 bases between them. The length of the CDR3 is 11 residues. CDR3 DNA: TGCAGTGCTGAGGCCTCCTACGAGCAGTACGTC. The encoded protein is CSAEASYEQYV.

CDR3 protein: CSARGNTEAFF. The CDR3 DNA sequence: TGCAGCGCCAGGGGGAACACTGAAGCTTTCTTT. The chain carries TRBV29-1 and TRBJ1-1; the D gene is possibly TRBD1 (6 bases). The CDR3 sequence is 11 residues long. V lost 7 bases and J lost 1, with 7 bases in between. In germline, CDR1 is SQVTM, CDR2 ANQGSEA.